The T cell receptor beta chain described here comes from a study of T-cell reconstitution after alpha-beta-depleted transplantation in children. The sample holds many counts of this clonotype. As yet, its antigen is unknown. The TCRbeta library was prepared with unique molecular identifiers. In TCRdb, the PCR reads were re-called with MiXCR into one record per CDR3 protein. The sample carries fewer than 350,000 distinct CDR3 sequences, 11% recorded once. Germline CDR1 and CDR2: MDHEN and SYDVKM. Trimming removed 6 bases at V and 4 bases at J, with 19 bases between. The length of the CDR3 is 15 residues. The study, taken as a whole, reports: Most T-cell counts and diversity one year after the transplant came from T cells that were newly produced.

This sequence originates from a male patient aged 2-9 years who had a stem cell transplant for chronic granulomatous disease, so the T cells may come from the graft donor. The chain is built from TRBV28 and TRBJ2-7, with D possibly TRBD1 on 6 matching bases. This sample comprised peripheral blood, obtained 180 days after TCRalphabeta/CD19-depleted stem cell transplant. The CDR3 loop is CASSNDRLGSYEQYF. As DNA, the CDR3 is TGTGCCAGCAGCAACGACAGGCTGGGGAGTTACGAGCAGTACTTC. Filled out from reference TRBV28 and TRBJ2-7, the complete variable domain reads DVKVTQSSRYLVKRTGEKVFLECVQDMDHENMFWYRQDPGLGLRLIYFSYDVKMKEKGDIPEGYSVSREKKERFSLILESASTNQTSMYLCASSNDRLGSYEQYFGPGTRLTVT.